The clone carrying this TCR beta chain was found many times. This specimen belongs to a study of T cells in Graves' hyperthyroidism and ophthalmopathy. RNA transcripts yielded amplified TCR beta CDR3 regions. The TCR CDR3 first-round RT-PCR relied on the HTBI primer set. A single record per CDR3 protein comes from TCRdb applying MiXCR to the multiplex PCR reads. The sample lists hundreds of thousands of distinct CDR3 sequences, more than 15% occurring once. This CDR3 is 14 amino acids long. Per germline, CDR1 KGHSH and CDR2 LQKENI. V lost 4 bases to trimming and J lost 2 bases, with 9 bases between them.

The sequence was collected from a woman in her forties with Graves' ophthalmopathy. The rearrangement uses TRBV18 and TRBJ1-5; maybe TRBD1 (5 bases). The sequenced material came from blood. CDR3 protein: CASSRLQGNQPQHF. DNA of the CDR3: TGTGCCAGCTCACGACTACAGGGCAATCAGCCCCAGCATTTT.